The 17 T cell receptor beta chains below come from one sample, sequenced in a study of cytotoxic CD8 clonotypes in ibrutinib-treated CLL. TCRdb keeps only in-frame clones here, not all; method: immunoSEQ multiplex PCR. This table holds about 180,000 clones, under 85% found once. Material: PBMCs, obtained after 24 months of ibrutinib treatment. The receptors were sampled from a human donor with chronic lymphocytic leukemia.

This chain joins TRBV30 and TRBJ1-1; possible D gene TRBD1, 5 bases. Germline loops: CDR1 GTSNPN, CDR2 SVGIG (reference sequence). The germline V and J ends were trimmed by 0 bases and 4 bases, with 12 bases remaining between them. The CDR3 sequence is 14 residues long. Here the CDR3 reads CAWSVRQGVTEAFF. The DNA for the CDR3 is TGTGCCTGGAGTGTAAGGCAGGGAGTCACTGAAGCTTTCTTT.

The CDR3 DNA follows: TGCGCCAGCAGCCACGTCAGGACATCCAGCTCTGGAAACACCATATATTTT. It yields the protein CASSHVRTSSSGNTIYF. The chain is built from TRBV4-1 and TRBJ1-3, with D perhaps TRBD1 (5 bases). This CDR3 region has 17 residues. The V and J ends lost 3 bases and 0 bases respectively, with 15 bases between them. CDR1 and CDR2 from the germline V gene are MGHRA and YSYEKL.

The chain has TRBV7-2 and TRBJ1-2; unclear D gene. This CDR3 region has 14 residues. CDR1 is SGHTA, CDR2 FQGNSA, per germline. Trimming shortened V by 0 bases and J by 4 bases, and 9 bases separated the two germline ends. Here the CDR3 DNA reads TGTGCCAGCAGCTTAGCAGGTCGGGGCTATGGCTACACCTTC. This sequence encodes CASSLAGRGYGYTF.

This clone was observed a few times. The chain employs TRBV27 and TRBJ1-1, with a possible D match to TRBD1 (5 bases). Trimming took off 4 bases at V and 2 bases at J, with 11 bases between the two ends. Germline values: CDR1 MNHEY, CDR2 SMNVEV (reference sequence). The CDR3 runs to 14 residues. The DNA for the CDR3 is TGTGCCAGCAGTTCGGGACTTCACAACACTGAAGCTTTCTTT. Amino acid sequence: CASSSGLHNTEAFF.

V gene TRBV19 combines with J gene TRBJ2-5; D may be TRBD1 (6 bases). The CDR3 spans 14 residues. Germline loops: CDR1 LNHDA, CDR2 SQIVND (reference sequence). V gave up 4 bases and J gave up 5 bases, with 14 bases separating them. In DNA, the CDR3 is TGTGCCAGTAGTACCCGAGGACAGACGGAGACCCAGTACTTC. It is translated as CASSTRGQTETQYF.

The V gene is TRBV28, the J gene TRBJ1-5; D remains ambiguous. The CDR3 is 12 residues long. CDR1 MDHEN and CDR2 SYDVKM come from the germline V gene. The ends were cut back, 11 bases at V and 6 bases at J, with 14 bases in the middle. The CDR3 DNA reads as TGTGCCTGCGGCGGGTTCCCTCAGCCCCAGCATTTT. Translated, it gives CACGGFPQPQHF.

The CDR3 spells CASSLARVSTEAFF. As DNA, the CDR3 is TGTGCCAGCAGCTTGGCTAGGGTCAGCACTGAAGCTTTCTTT. The chain employs TRBV5-5 and TRBJ1-1; unclear D gene. CDR3 length equals 14 residues. Between the trimmed V and J ends, which lost 0 bases and 4 bases, there was a span of 10 bases. Germline-derived CDR1 and CDR2 are SGHKS and YYEKEE (reference sequence). The full variable domain, its missing parts supplied by reference TRBV5-5 and TRBJ1-1, is DAGVTQSPTHLIKTRGQQVTLRCSPISGHKSVSWYQQVLGQGPQFIFQYYEKEERGRGNFPDRFSARQFPNYSSELNVNALLLGDSALYLCASSLARVSTEAFFGQGTRLTVV.

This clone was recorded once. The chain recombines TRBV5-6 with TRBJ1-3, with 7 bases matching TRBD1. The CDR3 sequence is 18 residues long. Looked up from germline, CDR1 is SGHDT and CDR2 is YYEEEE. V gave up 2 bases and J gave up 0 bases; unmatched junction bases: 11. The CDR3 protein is CASSFLPRQGHSGNTIYF. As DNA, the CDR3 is TGTGCCAGCAGCTTCCTTCCTCGACAGGGACACTCTGGAAACACCATATATTTT.

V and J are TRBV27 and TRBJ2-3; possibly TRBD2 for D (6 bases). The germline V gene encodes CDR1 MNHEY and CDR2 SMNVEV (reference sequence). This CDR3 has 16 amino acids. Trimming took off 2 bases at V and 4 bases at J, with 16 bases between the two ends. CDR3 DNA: TGTGCCAGCAGTTTAGGGTCGCGACTAGGATCAGATACGCAGTATTTT. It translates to CASSLGSRLGSDTQYF.

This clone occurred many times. The CDR3 DNA sequence: TGCGCCAGCAGCCAACAGGGGATTCGAGGCTATGGCTACACCTTC. As protein: CASSQQGIRGYGYTF. This chain links TRBV4-1 with TRBJ1-2, with a possible D match to TRBD1 (6 bases). The germline gives CDR1 MGHRA, CDR2 YSYEKL. This CDR3 has 15 residues. V lost 2 bases and J lost 4, with 14 bases in between.

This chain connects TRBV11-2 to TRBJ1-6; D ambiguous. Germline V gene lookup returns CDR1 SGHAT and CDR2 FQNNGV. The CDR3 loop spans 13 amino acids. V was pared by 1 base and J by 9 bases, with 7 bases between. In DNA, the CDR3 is TGTGCCAGCAGCTTAGGTGGGCGTTCACCCCTCCACTTT. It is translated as CASSLGGRSPLHF.

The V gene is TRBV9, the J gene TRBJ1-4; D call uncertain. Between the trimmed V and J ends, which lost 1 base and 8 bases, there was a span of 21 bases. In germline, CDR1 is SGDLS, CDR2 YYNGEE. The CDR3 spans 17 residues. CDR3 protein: CASSVILEDPWEEKLFF. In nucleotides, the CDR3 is TGTGCCAGCAGCGTAATCCTAGAGGACCCCTGGGAAGAAAAACTGTTTTTT.

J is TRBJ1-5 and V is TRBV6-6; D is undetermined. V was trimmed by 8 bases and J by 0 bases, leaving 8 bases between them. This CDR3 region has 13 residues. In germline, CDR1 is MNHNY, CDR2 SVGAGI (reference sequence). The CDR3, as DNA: TGTGCCAGCGAGGGCTATAGCAATCAGCCCCAGCATTTT. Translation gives CASEGYSNQPQHF.

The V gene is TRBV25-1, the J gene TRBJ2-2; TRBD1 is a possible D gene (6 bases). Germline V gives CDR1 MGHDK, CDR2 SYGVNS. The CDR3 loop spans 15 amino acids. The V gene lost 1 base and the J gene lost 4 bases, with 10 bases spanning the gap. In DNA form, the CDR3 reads TGTGCCAGCAGTGAATTAGGGACAAGCACCGGGGAGCTGTTTTTT. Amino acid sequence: CASSELGTSTGELFF.

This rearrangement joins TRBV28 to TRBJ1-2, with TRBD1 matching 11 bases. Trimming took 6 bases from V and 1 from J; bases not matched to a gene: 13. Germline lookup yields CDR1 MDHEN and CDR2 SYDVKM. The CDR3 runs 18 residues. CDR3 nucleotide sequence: TGTGCCAGCAGGAGCTACCAGGGACAGGGGGAGGGTAACTATGGCTACACCTTC. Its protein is CASRSYQGQGEGNYGYTF.

CDR3 sequence: CASSHFGGYEQYF. The CDR3 DNA is TGTGCCAGCAGCCATTTCGGGGGTTACGAGCAGTACTTC. The chain joins TRBV14 to TRBJ2-7, with D perhaps TRBD2 (6 bases). The germline V gene has CDR1 SGHDN and CDR2 FVKESK. The CDR3 sequence is 13 residues long. The V end was cut by 3 bases, the J end by 4 bases, with 10 bases between.

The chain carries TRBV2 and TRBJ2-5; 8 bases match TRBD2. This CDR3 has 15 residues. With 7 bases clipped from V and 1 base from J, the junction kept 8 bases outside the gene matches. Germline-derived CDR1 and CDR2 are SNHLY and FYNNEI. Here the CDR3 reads CASKRRLATQETQYF. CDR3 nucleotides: TGTGCCAGCAAAAGGAGACTAGCGACCCAAGAGACCCAGTACTTC.